This entry lists 2 T cell receptor beta chains sequenced from one sample in a study of shared clonotypes between healthy human individuals. Assay: immunoSEQ multiplex PCR; the TCRdb copy retains only in-frame clones and omits some. There are a few hundred thousand clones in the sample; roughly 97% occur only once, and 0.057% lies in the top ten. Sequenced input: naive CD4+ T cells sorted from blood. Noted subset: CD45RA+ positively selected. The source is a woman in her 30s in good health.

The chain employs TRBV6-1 and TRBJ1-2, with 10 positions matching TRBD1. The CDR3 totals 14 residues. Germline trimming cut 5 bases from V and 4 bases from J; bases unmatched to any gene: 4. The germline V gene encodes CDR1 MNHNS and CDR2 SASEGT. The CDR3 coding sequence is TGTGCCAGCAGTTCCGGGACAGGGGTCTATGGCTACACCTTC. Translating it yields CASSSGTGVYGYTF.

The chain recombines TRBV4-1 with TRBJ2-7; D is perhaps TRBD1 (6 bases). V lost 1 base and J 6 bases, leaving 19 bases between the germline ends. The V gene's germline CDR1 is MGHRA and CDR2 YSYEKL. The CDR3 is 16 residues long. CDR3 residues: CASSQGYRALLAEQYF. CDR3 nucleotide sequence: TGCGCCAGCAGCCAAGGATACAGGGCCCTACTGGCCGAGCAGTACTTC.